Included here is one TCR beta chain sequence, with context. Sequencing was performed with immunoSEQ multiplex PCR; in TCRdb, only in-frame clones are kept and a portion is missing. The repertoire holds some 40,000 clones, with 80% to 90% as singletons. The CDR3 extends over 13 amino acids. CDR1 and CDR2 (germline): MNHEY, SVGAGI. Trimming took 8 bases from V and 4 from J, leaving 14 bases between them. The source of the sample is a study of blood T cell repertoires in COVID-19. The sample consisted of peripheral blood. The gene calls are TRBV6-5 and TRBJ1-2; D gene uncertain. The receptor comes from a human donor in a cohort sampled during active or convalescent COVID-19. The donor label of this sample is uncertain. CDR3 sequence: CASASQFLYGYTF. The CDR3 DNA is TGTGCCAGCGCAAGTCAGTTCCTCTATGGCTACACCTTC.